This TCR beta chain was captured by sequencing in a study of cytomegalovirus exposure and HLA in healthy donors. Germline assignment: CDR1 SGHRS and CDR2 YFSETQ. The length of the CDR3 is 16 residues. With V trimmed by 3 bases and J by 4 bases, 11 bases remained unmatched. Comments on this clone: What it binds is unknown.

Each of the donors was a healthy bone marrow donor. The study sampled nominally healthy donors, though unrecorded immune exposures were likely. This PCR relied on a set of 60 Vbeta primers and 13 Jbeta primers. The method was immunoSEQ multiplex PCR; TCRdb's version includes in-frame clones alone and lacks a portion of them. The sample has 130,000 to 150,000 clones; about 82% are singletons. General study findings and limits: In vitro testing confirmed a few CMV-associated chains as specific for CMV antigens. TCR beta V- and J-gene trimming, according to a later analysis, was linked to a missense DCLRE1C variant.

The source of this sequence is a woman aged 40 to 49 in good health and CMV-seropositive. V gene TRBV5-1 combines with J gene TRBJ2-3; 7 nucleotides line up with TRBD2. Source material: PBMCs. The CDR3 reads CASSWGLPLGADTQYF. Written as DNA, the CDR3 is TGCGCCAGCAGCTGGGGACTACCCTTAGGGGCAGATACGCAGTATTTT. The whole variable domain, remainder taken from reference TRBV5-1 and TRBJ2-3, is KAGVTQTPRYLIKTRGQQVTLSCSPISGHRSVSWYQQTPGQGLQFLFEYFSETQRNKGNFPGRFSGRQFSNSRSEMNVSTLELGDSALYLCASSWGLPLGADTQYFGPGTRLTVL.